This T cell receptor (beta chain) was identified during a study of T cell responses to AZD1222 COVID-19 vaccine (dated by TCRdb to about 2021). Study-level background: A total of about 230 trial participants underwent TCR sequencing, of whom nearly 210 received two doses of AZD1222 and roughly 25 received two doses of the MenACWY control vaccine. Trial participants were enrolled by age into 18-55, 56-69 and 70-plus year subgroups, with roughly 160, 29 and 62 TCR-sequenced participants respectively. Study-wide conclusions, independent of this receptor: Because no day 14 peak-response samples were available, the repertoires could be characterized only after the peak T cell response. In the small 56-69-year group, the increase in depth fell short of significance, most likely because of low power. Participants were mostly white British, with more females than males. The authors suggested clonal diversity may have been underestimated. The vaccine-associated CD4 TCRs covered the entire spike protein, and the dominant responses fell in regions 160-218 and 743-854. Only five to seven AZD1222 recipients were SARS-CoV-2 seropositive at baseline, limiting conclusions about previously exposed vaccinees. Epitopes outside the regions mutated in the B.1.351 and B.1.1.7 variants were reportedly recognized by nearly half of the unique spike-specific TCRs. After two AZD1222 doses, spike-specific TCR breadth and depth were significantly higher than at day 0 and than in MenACWY recipients.

The CDR3 regions of human TCRbeta chains were analyzed by immunosequencing. The original pipeline was this. Repertoire TCRs were checked for matches against a reference library of SARS-CoV-2-specific TCRs that had been generated using the MIRA antigen-specificity platform. Breadth was defined as the fraction of unique TCRs that were SARS-CoV-2-associated. Depth was defined as the fraction of total T cells that were SARS-CoV-2-associated. Using the MIRA data, each spike-specific TCR was assigned both to the spike region to which the TCR was reactive and to a CD4 or CD8 class. Log10-transformed breadth and depth values were compared by one-way ANOVA with Sidak's multiple comparisons tests. TCRdb took this table from immuneACCESS and kept in-frame rearrangements with V and J called. Such tables lack part of the clones; where checked against another copy, unresolved V genes explain under half of the gap, and the rest is unexplained. V and J calls and clone size are as listed in that table; D and trimming were resolved from the DNA. The sample contains some 8,000 clones, around 87% of them found a single time. The ten largest clones take up 6.5% to 9% of the sample.

The sample's time point, from its label and the paper: about 28 days (+/-7) after the second vaccine dose. Because spike-specific TCR depth and breadth did not differ between the two schedules, AZD1222 recipients who got a second dose at roughly 4 weeks were pooled with those who got a second dose at roughly 12 weeks. Vaccinee samples were obtained from the UK trials COV001 and COV002, which included a single-blind randomized controlled phase 2/3 trial of AZD1222 (ChAdOx1 nCoV-19) in healthy adults. For TCRbeta chain sequencing, PBMC samples were collected from trial participants at day 0 and at day 28 after the second dose. CDR1 and CDR2 are read off the germline V gene as MDHEN and SYDVKM. V is shortened by 6 bases, J by 9 bases, and the region joining them spans 14 bases. There are 12 amino acids in the CDR3, from cysteine to phenylalanine inclusive. The only DNA kept is the CDR3, 36 bases in frame from the first base.

Remarks on this clone: The target of this receptor is not known. Per-nucleotide qualities are absent, and no much larger clonotype sits a single base away.

The sample here was peripheral blood, taken 28 days after the second AZD1222 dose. Recombination joined TRBV28 with TRBJ2-5; the D gene identity is not certain. The source is an adult who received the AZD1222 COVID-19 vaccine. The DNA sequence follows: TGTGCCAGCAGGCAGACGGACCGGGCCCAGTACTTC. This sequence encodes CASRQTDRAQYF.